The rows below give T cell receptor beta chains drawn from one sample of a study of T-cell reconstitution after alpha-beta-depleted transplantation in children. TCRdb passed the PCR reads through MiXCR, listing each CDR3 protein once. The table shows roughly 220,000 distinct CDR3 sequences, with about 12% occurring only once. The sample in question was PBMCs from the stem cell graft donor, obtained from the stem cell graft. These receptors originate from a human donor who donated a stem cell graft to a child with acute lymphoblastic leukemia. Each CDR3 is given with its conserved first and last residue. A D gene is named only where the DNA matches it firmly. The size entry is marked missing in some rows and otherwise reads once, few, many or a size class.

clone_size: many
d_call: NA
v_call: TRBV4-3
j_call: TRBJ2-3
cdr3_aa: CASSHSLGQGRSDTQYF
cdr3_nt: TGCGCCAGCAGCCATTCCCTAGGGCAGGGAAGGAGCGATACGCAGTATTTT

clone_size: NA
d_call: NA
v_call: TRBV9
j_call: TRBJ2-7
cdr3_aa: CASTPGKAVSYEQYF
cdr3_nt: TGTGCCAGCACCCCGGGTAAGGCAGTTTCCTACGAGCAGTACTTC

clone_size: NA
d_call: NA
v_call: TRBV5-1
j_call: TRBJ1-1
cdr3_aa: CASSFNTETLNTEDFF
cdr3_nt: TGCGCCAGCAGCTTTAACACAGAGACACTGAACACTGAAGATTTCTTT

clone_size: NA
d_call: NA
v_call: TRBV5-1
j_call: TRBJ2-7
cdr3_aa: CASSWAQGPYEQYF
cdr3_nt: TGCGCCAGCAGCTGGGCCCAGGGCCCCTACGAGCAGTACTTC

clone_size: NA
d_call: NA
v_call: TRBV4-2
j_call: TRBJ2-3
cdr3_aa: CASSTIPTVRGTDTQYF
cdr3_nt: TGTGCCAGCAGCACGATTCCGACCGTAAGAGGCACAGATACGCAGTATTTT

clone_size: few
d_call: NA
v_call: TRBV5-1
j_call: TRBJ2-3
cdr3_aa: CASSLGGEPTDTQYF
cdr3_nt: TGCGCCAGCAGCTTGGGGGGGGAACCCACAGATACGCAGTATTTT

clone_size: NA
d_call: NA
v_call: TRBV5-5
j_call: TRBJ1-1
cdr3_aa: CASSLWVSTEAFF
cdr3_nt: TGTGCCAGCAGCTTGTGGGTCTCCACTGAAGCTTTCTTT

clone_size: many
d_call: TRBD1
v_call: TRBV3-1
j_call: TRBJ1-2
cdr3_aa: CASSPSGGAGGYTF
cdr3_nt: TGTGCCAGCAGCCCTTCAGGGGGCGCAGGTGGCTACACCTTC

clone_size: many
d_call: TRBD1
v_call: TRBV7-2
j_call: TRBJ1-5
cdr3_aa: CASSLRGPSNQPQHF
cdr3_nt: TGTGCCAGCAGCTTAAGGGGGCCTAGCAATCAGCCCCAGCATTTT

clone_size: many
d_call: NA
v_call: TRBV18
j_call: TRBJ1-1
cdr3_aa: CASSPPSGAGIMNTEAFF
cdr3_nt: TGTGCCAGCTCACCACCATCCGGGGCAGGGATCATGAACACTGAAGCTTTCTTT

clone_size: many
d_call: NA
v_call: TRBV28
j_call: TRBJ2-3
cdr3_aa: CASSSGPKAQYF
cdr3_nt: TGTGCCAGCAGTTCCGGGCCTAAAGCGCAGTATTTT

clone_size: many
d_call: NA
v_call: TRBV20-1
j_call: TRBJ1-5
cdr3_aa: CSARGAFNQPQHF
cdr3_nt: TGCAGTGCCCGCGGAGCCTTCAATCAGCCCCAGCATTTT

clone_size: many
d_call: TRBD2
v_call: TRBV27
j_call: TRBJ2-1
cdr3_aa: CASSSPMQRETYNEQFF
cdr3_nt: TGTGCCAGCAGTTCACCCATGCAGCGGGAGACATACAATGAGCAGTTCTTC

clone_size: many
d_call: NA
v_call: TRBV29-1
j_call: TRBJ1-2
cdr3_aa: CSAVDGANYGYTF
cdr3_nt: TGCAGCGCGGTGGACGGAGCTAACTATGGCTACACCTTC

clone_size: few
d_call: TRBD2
v_call: TRBV6-2/TRBV6-3
j_call: TRBJ2-2
cdr3_aa: CASRSLAANTGELFF
cdr3_nt: TGTGCCAGCAGATCCCTAGCGGCGAACACCGGGGAGCTGTTTTTT

clone_size: many
d_call: NA
v_call: TRBV20-1
j_call: TRBJ2-3
cdr3_aa: CSAENRFREQTDTQYF
cdr3_nt: TGCAGTGCTGAGAACAGGTTCCGGGAGCAGACAGATACGCAGTATTTT

clone_size: few
d_call: NA
v_call: TRBV15
j_call: TRBJ2-1
cdr3_aa: CATSRKGGREWEYEQFF
cdr3_nt: TGTGCCACCAGCAGGAAAGGGGGGCGGGAGTGGGAGTATGAGCAGTTCTTC

clone_size: many
d_call: TRBD1
v_call: TRBV6-2/TRBV6-3
j_call: TRBJ2-7
cdr3_aa: CASRRKWDRGIYYEQYF
cdr3_nt: TGTGCCAGCAGGCGTAAATGGGACAGGGGAATCTACTACGAGCAGTACTTC

clone_size: many
d_call: NA
v_call: TRBV12-3/TRBV12-4
j_call: TRBJ2-1
cdr3_aa: CASIQGSWNYNEQFF
cdr3_nt: TGTGCCAGCATCCAAGGGAGCTGGAACTACAATGAGCAGTTCTTC

clone_size: many
d_call: NA
v_call: TRBV28
j_call: TRBJ2-7
cdr3_aa: CASSTPRTASYEQYF
cdr3_nt: TGTGCCAGCAGTACCCCACGGACGGCTTCCTACGAGCAGTACTTC

clone_size: many
d_call: NA
v_call: TRBV24-1
j_call: TRBJ2-3
cdr3_aa: CATSGGSNTDTQYF
cdr3_nt: TGTGCCACCAGTGGGGGGTCTAACACAGATACGCAGTATTTT

clone_size: few
d_call: NA
v_call: TRBV11-2
j_call: TRBJ2-3
cdr3_aa: CASSLTGRNF
cdr3_nt: TGTGCCAGCAGCTTAACAGGACGGAATTTT

clone_size: NA
d_call: TRBD1
v_call: TRBV6-5
j_call: TRBJ1-1
cdr3_aa: CASSYSKGTGAEAFF
cdr3_nt: TGTGCCAGCAGTTACTCGAAAGGGACAGGGGCTGAAGCTTTCTTT

clone_size: many
d_call: TRBD2
v_call: TRBV27
j_call: TRBJ2-1
cdr3_aa: CASSGAGVISYNEQFF
cdr3_nt: TGTGCCAGCAGCGGCGCGGGAGTAATTTCCTACAATGAGCAGTTCTTC

clone_size: many
d_call: NA
v_call: TRBV7-2
j_call: TRBJ2-3
cdr3_aa: CASSPLPTDTQYF
cdr3_nt: TGTGCCAGCAGCCCTCTACCCACAGATACGCAGTATTTT

clone_size: NA
d_call: NA
v_call: TRBV6-2/TRBV6-3
j_call: TRBJ2-1
cdr3_aa: CASSYTRPNNEQFF
cdr3_nt: TGTGCCAGCAGTTACACTAGGCCGAACAATGAGCAGTTCTTC

clone_size: few
d_call: NA
v_call: TRBV4-3
j_call: TRBJ2-5
cdr3_aa: CASSQEGGQPETQYF
cdr3_nt: TGCGCCAGCAGCCAAGAGGGAGGACAGCCAGAGACCCAGTACTTC

clone_size: many
d_call: NA
v_call: TRBV7-9
j_call: TRBJ1-2
cdr3_aa: CASSAEPSYGYTF
cdr3_nt: TGTGCCAGCAGCGCCGAGCCGAGCTATGGCTACACCTTC

clone_size: many
d_call: TRBD2
v_call: TRBV12-3/TRBV12-4
j_call: TRBJ2-5
cdr3_aa: CASSLSIGRETQYF
cdr3_nt: TGTGCCAGCAGTCTTTCTATCGGGAGGGAGACCCAGTACTTC

clone_size: many
d_call: NA
v_call: TRBV4-2
j_call: TRBJ2-3
cdr3_aa: CASSQERRITTDTQYF
cdr3_nt: TGTGCCAGCAGCCAAGAAAGGCGTATTACCACAGATACGCAGTATTTT

clone_size: few
d_call: TRBD2
v_call: TRBV11-2
j_call: TRBJ2-1
cdr3_aa: CASSLVAGATPYNEQFF
cdr3_nt: TGTGCCAGCAGCTTAGTTGCGGGAGCTACCCCCTACAATGAGCAGTTCTTC

clone_size: many
d_call: TRBD1
v_call: TRBV6-2/TRBV6-3
j_call: TRBJ2-2
cdr3_aa: CASSYLGGSYTGELFF
cdr3_nt: TGTGCCAGCAGTTACTTAGGGGGCTCGTACACCGGGGAGCTGTTTTTT

clone_size: NA
d_call: NA
v_call: TRBV7-9
j_call: TRBJ2-5
cdr3_aa: CASSWSGLSKGETQYF
cdr3_nt: TGTGCCAGCAGCTGGAGCGGACTTTCAAAGGGGGAGACCCAGTACTTC

clone_size: many
d_call: TRBD1
v_call: TRBV5-1
j_call: TRBJ1-1
cdr3_aa: CASSAQGVNTEAFF
cdr3_nt: TGCGCCAGCAGCGCCCAGGGGGTGAACACTGAAGCTTTCTTT

clone_size: many
d_call: TRBD1
v_call: TRBV6-5
j_call: TRBJ1-4
cdr3_aa: CASTSDRGGEKLFF
cdr3_nt: TGTGCCAGCACCTCGGACAGGGGAGGAGAAAAACTGTTTTTT

clone_size: many
d_call: TRBD1
v_call: TRBV10-3
j_call: TRBJ2-7
cdr3_aa: CAISPGQASTYEQYF
cdr3_nt: TGTGCCATCAGTCCGGGACAGGCCTCTACCTACGAGCAGTACTTC

clone_size: many
d_call: TRBD1
v_call: TRBV20-1
j_call: TRBJ1-1
cdr3_aa: CSARPGQMNTEAFF
cdr3_nt: TGCAGTGCTAGACCGGGACAGATGAACACTGAAGCTTTCTTT

clone_size: NA
d_call: NA
v_call: TRBV9
j_call: TRBJ1-2
cdr3_aa: CASSASYSREAGRGGYTF
cdr3_nt: TGTGCCAGCAGCGCCTCGTATAGTCGGGAGGCAGGGCGAGGCGGCTACACCTTC

clone_size: few
d_call: NA
v_call: TRBV5-4
j_call: TRBJ2-5
cdr3_aa: CASSLLRERGQETQYF
cdr3_nt: TGTGCCAGCAGCTTGCTCAGGGAAAGGGGGCAAGAGACCCAGTACTTC

clone_size: many
d_call: TRBD1
v_call: TRBV10-3
j_call: TRBJ1-2
cdr3_aa: CAISEVRDSQQNGYTF
cdr3_nt: TGTGCCATCAGTGAAGTAAGGGACAGCCAACAGAACGGCTACACCTTC

clone_size: many
d_call: NA
v_call: TRBV20-1
j_call: TRBJ2-3
cdr3_aa: CSASDLATSTDTQYF
cdr3_nt: TGCAGTGCTAGTGATCTAGCGACTAGCACAGATACGCAGTATTTT

clone_size: many
d_call: TRBD2
v_call: TRBV11-2
j_call: TRBJ2-1
cdr3_aa: CASSLEGTSGAGNEQFF
cdr3_nt: TGTGCCAGCAGCCTAGAAGGGACTAGCGGGGCCGGGAATGAGCAGTTCTTC

clone_size: many
d_call: NA
v_call: TRBV12-3/TRBV12-4
j_call: TRBJ1-4
cdr3_aa: CASSKLYTSKEKLFF
cdr3_nt: TGTGCCAGCAGCAAATTGTACACCTCGAAGGAAAAACTGTTTTTT

clone_size: many
d_call: NA
v_call: TRBV7-9
j_call: TRBJ2-1
cdr3_aa: CASSLEGHEQFF
cdr3_nt: TGTGCCAGCAGCTTAGAGGGCCATGAGCAGTTCTTC

clone_size: NA
d_call: NA
v_call: TRBV19
j_call: TRBJ2-2
cdr3_aa: CASSTITGELFF
cdr3_nt: TGTGCCAGTAGTACGATAACCGGGGAGCTGTTTTTT

clone_size: many
d_call: TRBD1
v_call: TRBV29-1
j_call: TRBJ2-2
cdr3_aa: CSVGQGAYTGELFF
cdr3_nt: TGCAGCGTTGGGCAGGGGGCGTACACCGGGGAGCTGTTTTTT

clone_size: NA
d_call: NA
v_call: TRBV30
j_call: TRBJ2-5
cdr3_aa: CAWSEYSEGGETQYF
cdr3_nt: TGTGCCTGGAGTGAATATAGCGAGGGTGGGGAGACCCAGTACTTC

clone_size: many
d_call: NA
v_call: TRBV6-4
j_call: TRBJ2-2
cdr3_aa: CASSDTSTGELFF
cdr3_nt: TGTGCCAGCAGTGACACTAGCACCGGGGAGCTGTTTTTT